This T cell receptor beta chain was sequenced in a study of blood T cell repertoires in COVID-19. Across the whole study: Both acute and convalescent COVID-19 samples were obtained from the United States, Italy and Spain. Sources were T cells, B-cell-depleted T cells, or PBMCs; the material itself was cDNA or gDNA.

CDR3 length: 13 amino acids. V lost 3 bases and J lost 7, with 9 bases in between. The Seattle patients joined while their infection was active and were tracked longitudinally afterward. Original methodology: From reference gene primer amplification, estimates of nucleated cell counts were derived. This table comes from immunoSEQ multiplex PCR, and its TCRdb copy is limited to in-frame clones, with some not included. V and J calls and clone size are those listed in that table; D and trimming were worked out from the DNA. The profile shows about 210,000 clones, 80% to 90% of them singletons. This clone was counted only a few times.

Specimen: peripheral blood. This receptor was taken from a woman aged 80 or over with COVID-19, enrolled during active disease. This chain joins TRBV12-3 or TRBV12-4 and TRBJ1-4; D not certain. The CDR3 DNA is TGTGCCAGCAGTTTCTGGGCCAGTGAAAAACTGTTTTTT. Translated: CASSFWASEKLFF.